This TCR beta chain was recorded in a study of cytomegalovirus exposure and HLA in healthy donors. Findings of the study overall: In a later analysis, TCR beta V- and J-gene trimming was associated with a missense DCLRE1C variant. Upon later analysis, TCR association rates were observed to vary by HLA locus, being highest for DRB1 and lowest for HLA-C. Some V segments, including TRBV6-2 and TRBV6-3, were excluded as indistinguishable. A later analysis reportedly found fewer N-insertions in an Asian-associated ancestry cluster than the approximately 670-donor mean.

This PCR relied on a set of 60 Vbeta primers and 13 Jbeta primers. Assay: immunoSEQ multiplex PCR; the TCRdb copy retains only in-frame clones and omits some. The specimen's table records 100,000 to 150,000 clones. About this clone: Its antigen remains unidentified.

V trimming: 2 bases; J trimming: 5 bases; junction bases outside the gene matches: 3. The CDR3 consists of 14 residues. Germline V lookup: CDR1 SGHNT, CDR2 YENEEA. The sequence came from a woman between 35 and 50 years old in good health and CMV-seropositive. The chain carries TRBV11-3 and TRBJ2-1; 7 bases fit TRBD1. Specimen: PBMCs. CDR3 in DNA: TGTGCCAGCAGCTTACAGGGGGACGACAATGAGCAGTTCTTC. This encodes CASSLQGDDNEQFF.